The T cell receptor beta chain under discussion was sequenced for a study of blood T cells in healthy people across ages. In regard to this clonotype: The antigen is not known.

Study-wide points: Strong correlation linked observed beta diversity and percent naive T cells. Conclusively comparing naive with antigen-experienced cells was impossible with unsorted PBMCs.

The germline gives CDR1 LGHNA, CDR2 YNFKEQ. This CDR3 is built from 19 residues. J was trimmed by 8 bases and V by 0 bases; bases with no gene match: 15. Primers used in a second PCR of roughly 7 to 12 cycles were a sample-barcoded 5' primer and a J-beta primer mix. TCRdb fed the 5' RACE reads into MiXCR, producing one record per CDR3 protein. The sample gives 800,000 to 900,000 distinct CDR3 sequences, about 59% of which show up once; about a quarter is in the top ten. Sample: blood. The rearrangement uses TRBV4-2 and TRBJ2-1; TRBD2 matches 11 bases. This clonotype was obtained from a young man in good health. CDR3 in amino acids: CASSQDGPNLLAGEDEQFF. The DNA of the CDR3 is TGTGCCAGCAGCCAAGATGGTCCCAATTTACTAGCGGGGGAGGATGAGCAGTTCTTC.